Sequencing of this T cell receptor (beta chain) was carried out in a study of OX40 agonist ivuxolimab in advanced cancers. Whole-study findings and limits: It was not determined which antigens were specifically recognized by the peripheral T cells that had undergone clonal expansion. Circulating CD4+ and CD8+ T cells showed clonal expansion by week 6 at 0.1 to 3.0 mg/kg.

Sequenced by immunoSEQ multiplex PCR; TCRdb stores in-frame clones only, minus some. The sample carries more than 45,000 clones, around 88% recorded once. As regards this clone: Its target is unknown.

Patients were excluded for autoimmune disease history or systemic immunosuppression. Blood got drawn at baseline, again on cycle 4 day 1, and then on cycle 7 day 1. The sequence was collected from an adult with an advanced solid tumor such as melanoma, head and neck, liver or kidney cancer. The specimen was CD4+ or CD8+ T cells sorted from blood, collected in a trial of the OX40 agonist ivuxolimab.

CDR3 nucleotide sequence: TGTGCCAGCAGTTTAACCGGGCCACAGTCCTACGAGCAGTACTTC. Translating it yields CASSLTGPQSYEQYF. J is TRBJ2-7 and V is TRBV28; D is unresolved. The CDR3 has 15 residues. Trimming removed 2 bases at V and 1 base at J, with 12 bases between. Germline V lookup: CDR1 MDHEN, CDR2 SYDVKM.